There are many counts of the clone carrying this T cell receptor beta chain. Its cognate antigen is unknown. Before thyroid surgery, none of the patients had received any treatment. This record belongs to a study of metastatic and nonmetastatic thyroid tumors. Study in general: Thyroid patients, malignant and benign, had repertoires compared across blood and tumor or nodule tissue. General study results and limits: Malignant thyroid tumors reportedly had TCR beta diversity that was significantly higher than in benign nodules, in blood and tumor.

Per the original methods: CDR3 differences across clinicopathological groups were used to build a distant-metastasis classifier for papillary thyroid cancer. TCRdb re-analyzed the PCR reads using MiXCR. The V and J calls come from TCRdb's annotation, not from the publication. The sample includes 26,000 or so clones, roughly 15% of them seen just once. Germline CDR1 and CDR2: MGHRA and YSYEKL. This CDR3 spans 14 amino acids. V was shortened by 1 base and J by 6 bases, with 13 bases between the two germline ends. This chain joins TRBV4-1 and TRBJ2-7; TRBD1 or TRBD2 may be the D gene (5 bases each). The material sequenced was blood. This receptor was identified in a male donor with papillary thyroid cancer or a benign thyroid nodule (not recorded which). Some clones in this sample may be carry-over from other donors' samples. The CDR3 loop reads CASSQALLRGEQYF. The CDR3 nucleotides read TGCGCCAGCAGCCAAGCTCTTCTGAGGGGCGAGCAGTACTTC.